The 15 T cell receptor beta chains listed next were all sequenced from one sample in a study of T cells in Graves' hyperthyroidism and ophthalmopathy. Researchers took RNA transcripts and amplified the TCR beta CDR3 regions from them. HTBI primers were employed in a first-round RT-PCR of the TCR CDR3. TCRdb redid the calling of the multiplex PCR reads with MiXCR, one entry per CDR3 protein. The table shows around 700,000 distinct CDR3 sequences, with approximately 19% occurring only once. Sequencing used blood. The receptors stem from a woman aged 45-59 years with Graves' hyperthyroidism that later progressed to Graves' ophthalmopathy.

In this sample, this clonotype turned up a few times. The gene calls are TRBV7-9 and TRBJ1-2, with D maybe TRBD1 (5 bases). The CDR3 is 13 amino acids. Germline CDR1 is SEHNR and CDR2 is FQNEAQ (reference sequence). V was shortened by 5 bases and J by 6 bases, with 13 bases between the two germline ends. For the CDR3, the DNA is TGTGCCAGCAGCCAAGAGATCAGGGATGGCTACACCTTC. This encodes CASSQEIRDGYTF.

The rearrangement uses TRBV19 and TRBJ2-5; a possible D gene is TRBD2 (6 bases). The CDR3 is 15 amino acids. The V gene's germline CDR1 is LNHDA and CDR2 SQIVND (reference sequence). V lost 2 bases to trimming and J lost 2 bases, with 12 bases between them. The CDR3 loop reads CASSIRPGGQETQYF. CDR3 sequence (DNA): TGTGCCAGTAGTATAAGGCCCGGGGGACAAGAGACCCAGTACTTC. Full variable domain (remainder filled in from reference TRBV19 and TRBJ2-5): DGGITQSPKYLFRKEGQNVTLSCEQNLNHDAMYWYRQDPGQGLRLIYYSQIVNDFQKGDIAEGYSVSREKKESFPLTVTSAQKNPTAFYLCASSIRPGGQETQYFGPGTRLLVL.

This clonotype was seen a handful of times. The chain couples TRBV30 to TRBJ2-3; D might be TRBD1 (5 bases). Germline CDR1 and CDR2: GTSNPN and SVGIG (reference sequence). V shed 6 bases and J shed 3 bases, with 16 bases lying between them. This CDR3 contains 14 residues. CDR3 nucleotide sequence: TGTGCCTGCACCCGCAGGGTTTTGACAGATACGCAGTATTTT. Translation: CACTRRVLTDTQYF.

The gene calls are TRBV19 and TRBJ1-5, with TRBD1 matching over 7 bases. CDR3 length equals 15 residues. Looked up from germline, CDR1 is LNHDA and CDR2 is SQIVND (reference sequence). Unmatched junction bases numbered 7, after V lost 5 bases and J lost 3 bases. CDR3 sequence reads: CASSLRDSVNQPQHF. The CDR3 bases are TGTGCCAGTAGTCTCCGGGACAGCGTCAATCAGCCCCAGCATTTT. Drawing the rest from reference TRBV19 and TRBJ1-5, the complete variable domain is DGGITQSPKYLFRKEGQNVTLSCEQNLNHDAMYWYRQDPGQGLRLIYYSQIVNDFQKGDIAEGYSVSREKKESFPLTVTSAQKNPTAFYLCASSLRDSVNQPQHFGDGTRLSIL.

The chain combines TRBV4-2 with TRBJ2-1, with 12 bases lining up with TRBD1. The CDR3 loop spans 14 amino acids. In germline, CDR1 is LGHNA, CDR2 YNFKEQ. V shed 4 bases and J 8 bases; nucleotides not matched to a gene: 3. The DNA for the CDR3 is TGTGCCAGCAGCCCGGGACAGGGGGCCTATGAGCAGTTCTTC. It translates to CASSPGQGAYEQFF.

This clonotype was seen a few times. V gene TRBV10-3 combines with J gene TRBJ2-5; no clear D gene. Trimming shortened V by 4 bases and J by 3 bases, and 6 bases separated the two germline ends. Germline CDR1 and CDR2: ENHRY and SYGVKD. The CDR3 is 12 amino acids. The CDR3 loop is CAISGTEETQYF. The CDR3 bases are TGTGCCATCAGTGGGACGGAAGAGACCCAGTACTTC.

The chain links TRBV5-1 to TRBJ1-3; D remains unclear. Deletions cut 7 bases from V and 1 base from J, with 12 bases between. The CDR3 extends over 14 amino acids. Germline V lookup: CDR1 SGHRS, CDR2 YFSETQ. CDR3 coding DNA: TGCGCCAGCCGAGCGGACCATTCTGGAAACACCATATATTTT. The encoded protein is CASRADHSGNTIYF.

The table lists this clonotype with a few counts. V gene TRBV30 combines with J gene TRBJ2-6; the match to TRBD1 covers 7 bases. The CDR3 runs to 14 residues. V shed 4 bases, J shed 2 bases, and the junction held 2 bases outside the gene matches. Germline loops: CDR1 GTSNPN, CDR2 SVGIG (reference sequence). The CDR3 DNA follows: TGTGCCTGGAACACAGGGGCTGGGGCCAACGTCCTGACTTTC. It is translated as CAWNTGAGANVLTF.

Many counts were recorded for this clonotype. V gene TRBV30 combines with J gene TRBJ2-1; unclear D gene. With 2 bases removed from V and 6 bases from J, the gap between germline ends came to 8 bases. The CDR3 spans 12 residues. Germline V CDR1 and CDR2: GTSNPN, SVGIG (reference sequence). The CDR3 is CAWSSRANEQFF. CDR3 nucleotides: TGTGCCTGGAGTTCCCGGGCCAATGAGCAGTTCTTC.

This clonotype showed up many times. This sequence joins TRBV27 and TRBJ1-1; possible D gene TRBD1, 6 bases. CDR1 is MNHEY and CDR2 is SMNVEV in the germline V gene (reference sequence). The V end was cut by 4 bases, the J end by 1 base, with 10 bases between. This CDR3 spans 14 amino acids. Written as DNA, the CDR3 is TGTGCCAGCAGTTACCTACAGGGGAACACTGAAGCTTTCTTT. Translation gives CASSYLQGNTEAFF.

V is TRBV14 and J is TRBJ1-4; TRBD1 agrees at 8 bases. V was clipped by 3 bases and J by 6 bases; unmatched bases: 9. There are 16 residues in the CDR3. Germline V lookup: CDR1 SGHDN, CDR2 FVKESK. The CDR3 coding sequence is TGTGCCAGCAGCCAGGACCAGGGGGCTGCGGATGAAAAACTGTTTTTT. Translation: CASSQDQGAADEKLFF.

J is TRBJ2-3 and V is TRBV5-4; 13 bases are a match to TRBD2. There are 14 residues in the CDR3. With 3 bases clipped from V and 11 bases from J, the junction kept 6 bases outside the gene matches. Germline V gene sequence: CDR1 SGHNT, CDR2 YYREEE (reference sequence). CDR3 amino acids: CASSSGLAGQGQYF. The CDR3 DNA reads TGTGCCAGCAGCTCGGGACTAGCGGGGCAGGGGCAGTATTTT.

This clonotype was observed at least ten times. V usage is TRBV20-1 and J usage is TRBJ2-1; D not certain. Trimming left V 1 base short and J 5 bases short, with 12 bases between. The CDR3 runs to 14 residues. Germline CDR1 DFQATT, CDR2 SNEGSKA (reference sequence). The CDR3 protein is CSARGARAHNEQFF. CDR3 nucleotides: TGCAGTGCTAGAGGTGCTAGAGCCCACAATGAGCAGTTCTTC.

This clonotype was seen only a few times. The chain is built from TRBV5-1 and TRBJ2-1; 10 positions match TRBD1. Germline CDR1 is SGHRS and CDR2 is YFSETQ. V was clipped by 3 bases and J by 7 bases; unmatched bases: 13. The CDR3 is 17 residues long. The CDR3 DNA sequence: TGCGCCAGCAGCTCGTTACCTGGGACAGGGGAGGTGAATGAGCAGTTCTTC. Its protein is CASSSLPGTGEVNEQFF.

Here the CDR3 DNA reads TGTGCCAGCAGTTTATCGAATCGACGGAGGAACACTGAAGCTTTCTTT. Its translation: CASSLSNRRRNTEAFF. This chain uses TRBV27 with TRBJ1-1; D gene ambiguous. This CDR3 comprises 16 residues. Germline CDR1 and CDR2: MNHEY and SMNVEV (reference sequence). V was trimmed by 0 bases and J by 1 base, leaving 12 bases between them.